The TCR beta chain under discussion was sequenced for a study of molecular identifiers for immune sequencing clone quantification. Germline lookup yields CDR1 MNHEY and CDR2 SMNVEV (reference sequence). Deletions cut 4 bases from V and 4 bases from J, with 11 bases between. The CDR3 is 13 amino acids. There are many counts of this clonotype. Its antigen remains unidentified. With listed TCR primers and previously described methods, bulk TCR libraries were prepared. TCRdb re-called the PCR reads with MiXCR, one entry per CDR3 protein. Here the sample spans roughly 320,000 distinct CDR3 sequences, roughly 24% being singletons. The study's findings and limits: Over 99% of effector molecules, but under 1% in naive cells, were held by clones with more than 20 RNA copies.

Naive CD8 libraries came from about 19,000 to 1,100,000 sorted cells with 10%, 30% or 50% RNA. As CD8+CD4-CCR7+CD45RA+ cells, naive CD8 T cells were sorted. Sequenced sample: naive CD8+ T cells from blood, with Jurkat cell RNA spiked in. Described subset: FACS-sorted CD8+CD4-CCR7+CD45RA+ naive T cells. The TCR was taken from a human donor in good health. Some libraries in this study had Jurkat cell RNA spiked in. The V gene is TRBV27, the J gene TRBJ2-7; weak D call: TRBD1 (6 bases). CDR3 bases: TGTGCCAGCAGTTACAGGGACGGGTACGAGCAGTACTTC. It specifies CASSYRDGYEQYF.